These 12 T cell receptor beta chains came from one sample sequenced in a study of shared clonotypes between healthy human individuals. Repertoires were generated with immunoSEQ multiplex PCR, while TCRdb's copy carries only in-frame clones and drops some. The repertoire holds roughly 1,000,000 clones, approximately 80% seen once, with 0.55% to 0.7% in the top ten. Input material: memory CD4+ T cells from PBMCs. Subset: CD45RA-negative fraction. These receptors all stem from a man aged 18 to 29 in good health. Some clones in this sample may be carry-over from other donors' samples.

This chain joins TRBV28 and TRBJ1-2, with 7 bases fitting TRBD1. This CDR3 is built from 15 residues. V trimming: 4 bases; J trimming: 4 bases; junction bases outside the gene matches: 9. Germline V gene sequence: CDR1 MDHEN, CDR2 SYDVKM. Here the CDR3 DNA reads TGTGCCAGCAGTTGGGGCCATGGGACAGCCTATGGCTACACCTTC. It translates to CASSWGHGTAYGYTF.

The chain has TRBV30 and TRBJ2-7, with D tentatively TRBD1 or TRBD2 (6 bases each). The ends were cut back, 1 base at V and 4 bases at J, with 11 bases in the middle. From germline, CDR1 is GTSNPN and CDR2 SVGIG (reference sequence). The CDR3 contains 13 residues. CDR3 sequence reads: CAWSGGTSYEQYF. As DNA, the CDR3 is TGTGCCTGGAGTGGCGGGACAAGTTACGAGCAGTACTTC. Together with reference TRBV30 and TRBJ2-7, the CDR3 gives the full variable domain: SQTIHQWPATLVQPVGSPLSLECTVEGTSNPNLYWYRQAAGRGLQLLFYSVGIGQISSEVPQNLSASRPQDRQFILSSKKLLLSDSGFYLCAWSGGTSYEQYFGPGTRLTVT.

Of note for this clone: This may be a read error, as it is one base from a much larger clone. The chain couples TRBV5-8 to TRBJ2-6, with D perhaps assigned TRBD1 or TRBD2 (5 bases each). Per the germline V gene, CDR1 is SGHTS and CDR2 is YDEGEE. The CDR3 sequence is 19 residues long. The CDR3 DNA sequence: TGTGCCGGCAGCCTAACCACAGGAGGCCTCTACTCTGGGGCCAACGTCCTGACTTTC. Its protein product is CAGSLTTGGLYSGANVLTF.

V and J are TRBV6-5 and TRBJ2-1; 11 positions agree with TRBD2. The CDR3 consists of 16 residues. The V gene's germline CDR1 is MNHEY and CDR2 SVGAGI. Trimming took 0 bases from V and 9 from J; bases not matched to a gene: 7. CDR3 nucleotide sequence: TGTGCCAGCAGTTACTCGACCCTAGCGGGAGGCGGTGAGCAGTTCTTC. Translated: CASSYSTLAGGGEQFF.

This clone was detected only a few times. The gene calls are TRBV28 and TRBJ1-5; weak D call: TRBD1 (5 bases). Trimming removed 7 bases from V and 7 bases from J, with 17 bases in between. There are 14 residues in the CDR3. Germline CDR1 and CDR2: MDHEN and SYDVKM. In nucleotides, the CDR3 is TGTGCCAGCACCGAGTGGCTGGGGGTCCAGCCCCAGCATTTT. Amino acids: CASTEWLGVQPQHF. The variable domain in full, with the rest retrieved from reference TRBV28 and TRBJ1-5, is DVKVTQSSRYLVKRTGEKVFLECVQDMDHENMFWYRQDPGLGLRLIYFSYDVKMKEKGDIPEGYSVSREKKERFSLILESASTNQTSMYLCASTEWLGVQPQHFGDGTRLSIL.

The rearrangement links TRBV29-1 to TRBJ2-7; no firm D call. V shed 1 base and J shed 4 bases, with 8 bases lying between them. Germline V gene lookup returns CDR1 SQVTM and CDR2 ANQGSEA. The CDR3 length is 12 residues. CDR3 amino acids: CSVEGSAYEQYF. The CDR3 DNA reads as TGCAGCGTTGAAGGATCGGCTTACGAGCAGTACTTC.

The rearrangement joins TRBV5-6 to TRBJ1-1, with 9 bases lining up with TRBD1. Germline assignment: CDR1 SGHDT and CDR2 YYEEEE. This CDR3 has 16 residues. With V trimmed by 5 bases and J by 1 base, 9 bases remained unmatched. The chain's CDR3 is CASSRWVQGANTEAFF. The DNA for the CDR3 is TGTGCCAGCAGTCGATGGGTACAGGGGGCGAACACTGAAGCTTTCTTT.

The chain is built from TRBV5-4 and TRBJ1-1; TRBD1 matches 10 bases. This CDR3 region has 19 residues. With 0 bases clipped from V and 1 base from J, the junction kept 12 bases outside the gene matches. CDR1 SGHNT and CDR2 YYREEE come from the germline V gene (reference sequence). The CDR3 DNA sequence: TGTGCCAGCAGCTTGGCCGCCGGGACAGGGGCCCTGAGGAACACTGAAGCTTTCTTT. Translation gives CASSLAAGTGALRNTEAFF.

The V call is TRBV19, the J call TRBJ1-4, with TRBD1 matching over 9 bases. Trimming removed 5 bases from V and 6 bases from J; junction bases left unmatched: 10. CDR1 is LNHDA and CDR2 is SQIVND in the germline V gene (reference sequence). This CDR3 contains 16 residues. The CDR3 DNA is TGTGCCAGTAGTGCCGCGGGACAGGGAGCCTATGAAAAACTGTTTTTT. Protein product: CASSAAGQGAYEKLFF.

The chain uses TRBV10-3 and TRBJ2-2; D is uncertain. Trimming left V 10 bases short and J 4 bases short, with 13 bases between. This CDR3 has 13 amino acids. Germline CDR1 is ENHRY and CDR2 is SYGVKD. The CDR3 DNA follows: TGTGCCACCGCAATCGGAGCCACCGGGGAGCTGTTTTTT. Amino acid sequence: CATAIGATGELFF.

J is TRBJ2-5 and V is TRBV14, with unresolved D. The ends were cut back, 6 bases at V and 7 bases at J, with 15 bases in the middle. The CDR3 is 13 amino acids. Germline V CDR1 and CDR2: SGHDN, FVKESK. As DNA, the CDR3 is TGTGCCAGCAGTCCGGGTGCTCGGTGGACCCAGTACTTC. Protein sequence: CASSPGARWTQYF.

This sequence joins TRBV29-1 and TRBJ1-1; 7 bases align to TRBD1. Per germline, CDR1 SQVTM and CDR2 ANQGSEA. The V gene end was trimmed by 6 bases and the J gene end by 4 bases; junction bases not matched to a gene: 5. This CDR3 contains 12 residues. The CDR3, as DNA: TGCAGCGTGGGGACAGCTGGCACTGAAGCTTTCTTT. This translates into CSVGTAGTEAFF.